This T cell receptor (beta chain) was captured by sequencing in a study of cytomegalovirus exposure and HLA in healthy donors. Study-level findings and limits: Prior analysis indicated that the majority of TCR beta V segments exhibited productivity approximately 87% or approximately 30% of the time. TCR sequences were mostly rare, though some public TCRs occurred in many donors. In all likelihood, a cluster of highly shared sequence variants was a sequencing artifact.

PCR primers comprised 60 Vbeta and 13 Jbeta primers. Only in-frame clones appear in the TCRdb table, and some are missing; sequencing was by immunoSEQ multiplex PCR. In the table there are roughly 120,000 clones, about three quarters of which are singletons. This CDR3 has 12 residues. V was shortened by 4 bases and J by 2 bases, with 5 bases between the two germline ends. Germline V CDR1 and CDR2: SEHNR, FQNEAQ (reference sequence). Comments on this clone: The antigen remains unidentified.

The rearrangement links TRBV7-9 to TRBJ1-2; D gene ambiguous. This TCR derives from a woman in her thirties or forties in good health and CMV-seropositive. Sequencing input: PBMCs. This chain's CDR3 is CASSSLNYGYTF. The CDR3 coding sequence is TGTGCCAGCAGCTCTTTAAACTATGGCTACACCTTC.